This T cell receptor (beta chain) was identified during a study of cytomegalovirus exposure and HLA in healthy donors. General study findings and limits: Previous analysis showed most TCR beta V segments were productive about 90% or about 30% of the time.

PCR used 60 Vbeta primers and 13 Jbeta primers. The data were produced by immunoSEQ multiplex PCR, yet TCRdb's version contains in-frame clones alone and is incomplete. The data hold about 130,000 clones, with roughly 78% observed a single time. Germline V lookup: CDR1 SNHLY, CDR2 FYNNEI. The CDR3 consists of 12 residues. The V and J ends lost 6 bases and 7 bases respectively, with 13 bases between them. As for this clone: Its antigen is undetermined.

This receptor was identified in a man aged 35-49 years in good health and CMV-seropositive. The sequenced sample was PBMCs. This chain joins TRBV2 and TRBJ2-7; possibly TRBD2 for D (5 bases). CDR3 nucleotide sequence: TGTGCCAGCAGACCTCGGACGGGGGAGCAGTACTTC. This gives the protein CASRPRTGEQYF.